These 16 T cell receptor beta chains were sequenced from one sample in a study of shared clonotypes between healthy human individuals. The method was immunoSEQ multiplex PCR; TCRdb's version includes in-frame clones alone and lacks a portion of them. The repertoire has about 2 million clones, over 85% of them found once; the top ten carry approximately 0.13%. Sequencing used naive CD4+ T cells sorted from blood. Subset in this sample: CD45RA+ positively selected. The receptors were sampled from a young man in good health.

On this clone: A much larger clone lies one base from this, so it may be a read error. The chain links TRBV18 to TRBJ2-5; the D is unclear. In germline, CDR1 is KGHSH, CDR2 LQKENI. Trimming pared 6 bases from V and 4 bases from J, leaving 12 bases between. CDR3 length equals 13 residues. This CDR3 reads CASSGPNPETQYF. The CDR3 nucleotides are TGTGCCAGCTCTGGACCGAACCCAGAGACCCAGTACTTC.

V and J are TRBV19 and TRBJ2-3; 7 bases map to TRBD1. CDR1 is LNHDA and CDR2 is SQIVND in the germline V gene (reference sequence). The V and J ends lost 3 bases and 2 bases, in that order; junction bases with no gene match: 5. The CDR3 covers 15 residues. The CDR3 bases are TGTGCCAGTAGTATTGGTGGACAGGCCACAGATACGCAGTATTTT. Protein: CASSIGGQATDTQYF.

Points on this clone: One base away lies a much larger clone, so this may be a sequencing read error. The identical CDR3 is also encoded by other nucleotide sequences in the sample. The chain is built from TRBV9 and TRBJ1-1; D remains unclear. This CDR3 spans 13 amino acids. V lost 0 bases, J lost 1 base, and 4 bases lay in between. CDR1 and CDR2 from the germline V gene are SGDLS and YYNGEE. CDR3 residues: CASSVEANTEAFF. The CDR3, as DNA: TGTGCCAGCAGCGTAGAAGCGAACACTGAAGCTTTCTTT.

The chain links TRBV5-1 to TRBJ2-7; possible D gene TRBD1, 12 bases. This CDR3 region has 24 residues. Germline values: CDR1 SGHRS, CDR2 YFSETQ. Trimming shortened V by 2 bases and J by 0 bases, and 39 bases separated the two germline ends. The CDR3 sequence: CASSFRPRDRGLGTSGYSSYEQYF. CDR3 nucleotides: TGCGCCAGCAGCTTCCGACCCCGGGACAGGGGGCTTGGGACTAGCGGCTACAGCTCCTACGAGCAGTACTTC.

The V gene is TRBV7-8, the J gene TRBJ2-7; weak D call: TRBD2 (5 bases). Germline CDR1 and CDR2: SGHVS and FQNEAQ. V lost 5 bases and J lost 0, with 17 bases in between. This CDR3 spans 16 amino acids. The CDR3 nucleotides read TGTGCCAGCAGCCCCCTGGGAGCGGCGAGCTCCTACGAGCAGTACTTC. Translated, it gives CASSPLGAASSYEQYF.

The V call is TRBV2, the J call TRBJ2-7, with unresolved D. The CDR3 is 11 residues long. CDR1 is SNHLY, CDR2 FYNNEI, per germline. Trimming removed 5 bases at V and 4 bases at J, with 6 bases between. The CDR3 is CASSPEYEQYF. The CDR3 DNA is TGTGCCAGCAGTCCGGAATACGAGCAGTACTTC.

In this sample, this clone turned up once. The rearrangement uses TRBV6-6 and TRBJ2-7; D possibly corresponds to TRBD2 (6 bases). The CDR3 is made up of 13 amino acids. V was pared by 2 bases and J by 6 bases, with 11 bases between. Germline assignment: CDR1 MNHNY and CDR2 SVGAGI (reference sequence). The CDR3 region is CASSYGAGIEQYF. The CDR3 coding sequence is TGTGCCAGCAGTTACGGTGCGGGGATCGAGCAGTACTTC.

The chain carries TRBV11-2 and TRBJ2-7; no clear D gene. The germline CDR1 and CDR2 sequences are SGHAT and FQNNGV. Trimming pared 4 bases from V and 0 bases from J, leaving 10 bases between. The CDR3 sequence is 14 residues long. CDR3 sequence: CASSSDGYSYEQYF. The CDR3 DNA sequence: TGTGCCAGCAGCTCAGACGGGTACTCCTACGAGCAGTACTTC.

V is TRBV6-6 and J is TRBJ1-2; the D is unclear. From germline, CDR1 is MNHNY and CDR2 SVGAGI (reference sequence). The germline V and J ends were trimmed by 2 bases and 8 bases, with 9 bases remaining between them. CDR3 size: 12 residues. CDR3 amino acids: CASSYKGRGYTF. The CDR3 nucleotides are TGTGCCAGCAGTTACAAGGGCAGGGGCTACACCTTC.

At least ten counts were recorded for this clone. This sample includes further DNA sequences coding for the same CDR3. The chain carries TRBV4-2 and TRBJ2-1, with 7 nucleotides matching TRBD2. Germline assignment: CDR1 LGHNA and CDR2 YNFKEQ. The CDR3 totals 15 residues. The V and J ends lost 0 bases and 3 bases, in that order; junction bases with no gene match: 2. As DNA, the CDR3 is TGTGCCAGCAGCCAAGATCGGACTAGCTACAATGAGCAGTTCTTC. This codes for CASSQDRTSYNEQFF.

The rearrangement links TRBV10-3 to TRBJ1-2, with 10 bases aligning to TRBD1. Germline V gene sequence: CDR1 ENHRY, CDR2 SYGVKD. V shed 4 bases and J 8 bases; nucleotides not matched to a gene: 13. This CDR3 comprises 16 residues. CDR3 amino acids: CAISAVPGQGSHGYTF. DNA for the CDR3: TGTGCCATCAGTGCCGTACCGGGACAGGGGAGTCACGGCTACACCTTC.

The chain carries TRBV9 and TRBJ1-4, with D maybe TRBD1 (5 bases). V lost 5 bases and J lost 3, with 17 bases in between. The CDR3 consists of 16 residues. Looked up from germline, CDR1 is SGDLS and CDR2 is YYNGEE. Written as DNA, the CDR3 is TGTGCCAGCAGAGGTCGAGGACACCCGTCTAATGAAAAACTGTTTTTT. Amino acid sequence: CASRGRGHPSNEKLFF. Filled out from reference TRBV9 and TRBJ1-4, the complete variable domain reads DSGVTQTPKHLITATGQRVTLRCSPRSGDLSVYWYQQSLDQGLQFLIQYYNGEERAKGNILERFSAQQFPDLHSELNLSSLELGDSALYFCASRGRGHPSNEKLFFGSGTQLSVL.

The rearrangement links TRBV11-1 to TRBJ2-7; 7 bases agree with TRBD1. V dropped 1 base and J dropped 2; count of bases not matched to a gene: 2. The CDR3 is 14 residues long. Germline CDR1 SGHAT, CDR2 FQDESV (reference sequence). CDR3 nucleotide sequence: TGTGCCAGCAGCTTAGAAGACAGGGCCTACGAGCAGTACTTC. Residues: CASSLEDRAYEQYF.

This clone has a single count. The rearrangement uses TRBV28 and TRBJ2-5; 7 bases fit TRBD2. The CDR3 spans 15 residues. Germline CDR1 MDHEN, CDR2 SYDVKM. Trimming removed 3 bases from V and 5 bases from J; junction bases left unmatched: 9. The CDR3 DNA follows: TGTGCCAGCAGTTTTGGTGGGGCCGGGGGGGAGACCCAGTACTTC. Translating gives CASSFGGAGGETQYF.

In DNA, the CDR3 is TGTGCCAGCAGCGAAAGTAGCGGGAGAGTGCACGAGCAGTACTTC. This sequence encodes CASSESSGRVHEQYF. The J gene is TRBJ2-7, the V gene TRBV7-8, with 9 bases identical to TRBD2. V gave up 5 bases and J gave up 5 bases; unmatched junction bases: 10. This CDR3 has 15 amino acids. From germline, CDR1 is SGHVS and CDR2 FQNEAQ. Supplemented by reference TRBV7-8 and TRBJ2-7, the full variable domain reads GAGVSQSPRYKVAKRGQDVALRCDPISGHVSLFWYQQALGQGPEFLTYFQNEAQLDKSGLPSDRFFAERPEGSVSTLKIQRTQQEDSAVYLCASSESSGRVHEQYFGPGTRLTVT.

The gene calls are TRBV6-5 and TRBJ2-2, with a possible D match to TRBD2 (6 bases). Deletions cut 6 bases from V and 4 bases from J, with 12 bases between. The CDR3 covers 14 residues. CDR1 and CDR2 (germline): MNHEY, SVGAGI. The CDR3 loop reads CASSPGLLTGELFF. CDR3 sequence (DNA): TGTGCCAGCAGCCCGGGACTTCTCACCGGGGAGCTGTTTTTT.